These T cell receptor beta chains were read from a single sample in a study of tumor-infiltrating lymphocytes in primary liver carcinoma. MiXCR, applied by TCRdb to the multiplex PCR reads, yields one record per CDR3 protein. The sample lists some 120,000 distinct CDR3 sequences, 64% occurring once. The sample consisted of liver tumor tissue from sampling region 3. These receptors all come from a woman in her sixties or seventies with primary liver carcinoma and hepatitis B virus infection. CDR3s include the opening cysteine and the closing phenylalanine or tryptophan. D genes are given only for firm matches. Only part of the rows carry a size: once, few, many, or a class if the clone is expanded.

. . TRBJ2-1 TRBV11-3 CAGSLEGVDNEQFF TGTGCCGGTAGCTTAGAAGGGGTTGATAATGAGCAGTTCTTC
. . TRBJ2-2 TRBV11-2 CASSFTSGYTGEPFF TGTGCCAGCAGCTTCACAAGTGGTTACACCGGGGAGCCGTTTTTT
. once TRBJ1-4 TRBV11-2 CASAAGTTNEKLFF TGTGCCAGTGCCGCGGGGACAACCAATGAAAAACTGTTTTTT
TRBD1 many TRBJ2-7 TRBV5-6 CASSPRTGISSYEQYF TGTGCCAGCAGCCCGCGGACAGGGATAAGCTCCTACGAGCAGTACTTC
. . TRBJ2-1 TRBV7-8 CASSLGHNNEQFF TGTGCCAGTAGCTTGGGCCATAACAATGAGCAGTTCTTC
. . TRBJ2-7 TRBV11-2 CASGWTTYEQYF TGTGCCAGCGGCTGGACTACTTACGAGCAGTATTTC
. . TRBJ1-2 TRBV4-2 CASSQGDAVYGYIF TGTGCCAGCAGCCAAGGGGACGCCGTCTATGGCTACATCTTT
TRBD1 few TRBJ1-6 TRBV7-9 CASSPRTGGNSPLHF TGTGCCAGCAGCCCCCGGACAGGGGGCAATTCACCCCTCCACTTT
. many TRBJ2-7 TRBV12-3/TRBV12-4 CASSYGEYEQYF TGTGCCAGCAGTTACGGGGAGTACGAGCAGTACTTC
TRBD1 . TRBJ2-7 TRBV6-1 CGSSENRDRGANNEQYF TGTGGCAGCAGTGAAAACCGGGACAGGGGAGCGAATAACGAGCAGTACTTC
. . TRBJ2-7 TRBV5-1 CASSLNRLDYEQYF TGCGCCAGCAGCTTGAACAGGTTGGACTACGAACAGTACTTC
TRBD1 few TRBJ1-1 TRBV7-9 CASSLQGVNTEAFF TGTGCCAGCAGCCTCCAGGGGGTGAACACTGAAGCTTTCTTT
. many TRBJ2-1 TRBV28 CASSLDPSRSEQFF TGTGCCAGCAGTTTAGACCCCTCTAGGAGTGAGCAGTTCTTC
. . TRBJ1-1 TRBV11-3 CVSSLMANTEAFF TGTGTCAGTAGCTTAATGGCAAACACTGAAGCTTTCTTT
. . TRBJ2-1 TRBV11-3 CVSRGAGYNEQFF TGTGTTAGCAGGGGGGCCGGGTACAATGAGCAGTTCTTC
. . TRBJ2-1 TRBV5-4 CASRPRTEGPYNEQFF TGTGCCAGCAGACCCAGGACAGAGGGACCCTACAATGAGCAGTTCTTC
TRBD1 once TRBJ1-3 TRBV11-2 CVSSSRPDRGAYFGNTIYF TGTGTCAGCAGCTCACGTCCGGACAGGGGAGCGTACTTTGGAAACACCATATATTTT
. once TRBJ2-1 TRBV12-3/TRBV12-4 CASSPVVAGDPTHYNEQFF TGTGCCAGCAGTCCCGTAGTGGCTGGGGACCCAACACATTACAATGAGCAGTTCTTC
. many TRBJ1-1 TRBV12-3/TRBV12-4 CASSLRQKAFF TGTGCCAGCAGTTTGCGGCAGAAAGCTTTCTTT
. many TRBJ1-1 TRBV29-1 CSGGQAPGTEAFF TGCAGCGGGGGGCAGGCCCCAGGGACTGAAGCTTTCTTT
TRBD2 . TRBJ2-5 TRBV5-1 CASSPTASGGQETQYF TGCGCCAGCAGCCCTACCGCCAGCGGGGGGCAAGAGACCCAGTACTTC
. . TRBJ2-5 TRBV20-1 CSAMITGNIETQYF TGCAGTGCTATGATTACAGGGAACATTGAGACCCAGTACTTC
. many TRBJ2-3 TRBV6-1 CASALNQFHYPTDTQYF TGTGCCAGCGCCCTAAACCAATTCCACTACCCCACAGATACGCAGTATTTT
. . TRBJ2-3 TRBV28 CASSLYGGASTDTQYF TGTGCCAGCAGTCTATATGGGGGGGCCAGCACAGATACGCAGTATTTT
. . TRBJ1-4 TRBV11-2 CASSPHIGVKLFF TGTGCAAGCAGCCCCCACATTGGGGTAAAACTGTTTTTT
TRBD1 once TRBJ2-7 TRBV28 CASSYAPGQVNYEQYF TGTGCCAGCAGTTATGCACCGGGACAGGTAAACTACGAGCAGTACTTC
. . TRBJ2-3 TRBV29-1 CTDSNTDTHCF TGCACAGACAGTAACACAGATACGCACTGTTTT
. few TRBJ1-6 TRBV7-8 CASSLEVEGGVYSPLHF TGTGCCAGCAGCTTAGAGGTAGAGGGGGGCGTCTATTCACCCCTCCACTTT
. . TRBJ2-7 TRBV11-2 CASSLEFPPAPQQYF TGTGCCAGCAGCTTAGAATTCCCCCCGGCGCCACAGCAGTACTTC
. . TRBJ2-7 TRBV11-2 CASSFGGPYDRYF TGTGCCAGCAGCTTTGGGGGGCCCTACGATCGGTACTTC
TRBD1 many TRBJ2-5 TRBV12-3/TRBV12-4 CASSRTGEETQYF TGTGCCAGCAGTCGGACAGGGGAAGAGACCCAGTACTTC
TRBD2 . TRBJ2-1 TRBV28 CTSSLGTSGEQLF TGTACCAGCAGCCTCGGGACTAGCGGTGAGCAGCTCTTC
. . TRBJ1-1 TRBV7-9 CASMLGTEAFF TGTGCCAGCATGTTGGGCACTGAAGCTTTCTTT
. few TRBJ2-7 TRBV25-1 CASSEGNGYEQYF TGTGCCAGCAGTGAGGGAAACGGGTACGAGCAGTACTTC
. . TRBJ1-3 TRBV11-2 CASGLEVAGNTIYF TGTGCCAGCGGCCTAGAAGTGGCTGGAAACACCATATATTTT
TRBD2 many TRBJ2-1 TRBV6-6 CASSAGTSGSWVDEQFF TGTGCCAGCAGTGCCGGGACTAGCGGGAGCTGGGTCGATGAGCAGTTCTTC
TRBD1 . TRBJ1-2 TRBV6-5 CASTTPAGQEASGHTF TGTGCCAGCACAACCCCCGCGGGACAGGAGGCGAGTGGCCACACTTTC
. . TRBJ2-1 TRBV5-6 CASSLGDRRQVSYNEQFF TGTGCCAGCAGCTTGGGAGACCGGCGACAGGTATCCTACAATGAGCAGTTCTTC
. once TRBJ1-5 TRBV2 CAISEPGKGQPQHF TGTGCCATCAGTGAACCAGGGAAGGGGCAGCCCCAGCATTTT
. few TRBJ1-1 TRBV5-1 CASSSGAPNTEAFF TGCGCCAGCAGCTCGGGGGCGCCGAACACTGAAGCTTTCTTT
. . TRBJ1-2 TRBV12-3/TRBV12-4 CASTPDLSTEYNYGYTF TGTGCCAGCACCCCGGACTTGAGTACAGAGTACAACTATGGCTACACCTTC